These T cell receptor beta chains were read from a single sample in a study of OX40 agonist ivuxolimab in advanced cancers. The repertoire was sequenced with immunoSEQ multiplex PCR; TCRdb's copy has only in-frame clones and lacks some. The sample contains about 50,000 clones, around 80% of which appear only once. The material sequenced was CD4+ or CD8+ T cells sorted from blood, taken in a trial of the OX40 agonist ivuxolimab. The receptors were sampled from an adult with an advanced solid tumor such as melanoma, head and neck, liver or kidney cancer. Each CDR3 is given with its conserved first and last residue. D genes are given only for firm matches. For some rows the clone size is stated as once, few or many, or as a class when expanded; others skip it.

CDR3 DNA: TGTGCCAGCTCGTATCGGCGACAAGGGAGCACAGATACGCAGTATTTT; CDR3 protein: CASSYRRQGSTDTQYF; J gene: TRBJ2-3; V gene: TRBV18; clone size: -; D gene: -
CDR3 DNA: TGCAGCGTTAGCGAAGGCAATCAGCCCCAGCATTTT; CDR3 protein: CSVSEGNQPQHF; J gene: TRBJ1-5; V gene: TRBV29-1; clone size: -; D gene: -
CDR3 DNA: TGTGCCAGCAGCCACCGGGGACAGGGGGCCGCTGAAGCTTTCTTT; CDR3 protein: CASSHRGQGAAEAFF; J gene: TRBJ1-1; V gene: TRBV9; clone size: -; D gene: TRBD1
CDR3 DNA: TGTGCCAGCAGATTTACTAGCACAGATACGCAGTATTTT; CDR3 protein: CASRFTSTDTQYF; J gene: TRBJ2-3; V gene: TRBV28; clone size: once; D gene: -
CDR3 DNA: TGTGCCAGCAGTGAAACCCAGTTTAATGAAAAACTGTTTTTT; CDR3 protein: CASSETQFNEKLFF; J gene: TRBJ1-4; V gene: TRBV2; clone size: once; D gene: -
CDR3 DNA: TGTGCCAGCAGTGAAATGGTAGGCCCTGAAGCTTTCTTT; CDR3 protein: CASSEMVGPEAFF; J gene: TRBJ1-1; V gene: TRBV6-1; clone size: -; D gene: -
CDR3 DNA: TGTGCCAGCAGTCCCAGGGTAGCGGGAGGGGGGGAGCAGTACTTC; CDR3 protein: CASSPRVAGGGEQYF; J gene: TRBJ2-7; V gene: TRBV27; clone size: -; D gene: TRBD2
CDR3 DNA: TGTGCCAGCAGCTTAAGCCCTTTAGGCGGAGGGGATACGCAGTATTTT; CDR3 protein: CASSLSPLGGGDTQYF; J gene: TRBJ2-3; V gene: TRBV7-3; clone size: -; D gene: -
CDR3 DNA: TGTGCCAGCAGCCCCCGGGACCACTACGAGCAGTACTTC; CDR3 protein: CASSPRDHYEQYF; J gene: TRBJ2-7; V gene: TRBV7-2; clone size: -; D gene: -
CDR3 DNA: TGTGCCAGCAGCTTATACAATGAGCAGTTCTTC; CDR3 protein: CASSLYNEQFF; J gene: TRBJ2-1; V gene: TRBV5-6; clone size: -; D gene: -
CDR3 DNA: TGTGCCAGCAGTTCCCCGGGACAGGGCACCTACGAGCAGTACTTC; CDR3 protein: CASSSPGQGTYEQYF; J gene: TRBJ2-7; V gene: TRBV7-2; clone size: -; D gene: TRBD1
CDR3 DNA: TGTGCCAGCAGCGTAGACGAGGGCGCCGTAACGGCTTTCTTT; CDR3 protein: CASSVDEGAVTAFF; J gene: TRBJ1-1; V gene: TRBV9; clone size: -; D gene: -
CDR3 DNA: TGTGCCAGCAGCTTAAAAGGGGCCGGCAATGAGCAGTTCTTC; CDR3 protein: CASSLKGAGNEQFF; J gene: TRBJ2-1; V gene: TRBV7-7; clone size: -; D gene: -
CDR3 DNA: TGTGCCAGCACGTTACAGGCGAGGAACACTGAAGCTTTCTTT; CDR3 protein: CASTLQARNTEAFF; J gene: TRBJ1-1; V gene: TRBV2; clone size: -; D gene: -
CDR3 DNA: TGTGCCAGCTTCCTTTGGACAGCATCCTCCTACAATGAGCAGTTCTTC; CDR3 protein: CASFLWTASSYNEQFF; J gene: TRBJ2-1; V gene: TRBV7-8; clone size: -; D gene: -
CDR3 DNA: TGTGCCAGCAGTTATACCCCTCGGAGTAGCGCCGAGCAGTACTTC; CDR3 protein: CASSYTPRSSAEQYF; J gene: TRBJ2-7; V gene: TRBV6-5; clone size: -; D gene: -
CDR3 DNA: TGTGCCAGCAGCTTAGTTTCCGAGACCCAGTACTTC; CDR3 protein: CASSLVSETQYF; J gene: TRBJ2-5; V gene: TRBV7-9; clone size: -; D gene: -
CDR3 DNA: TGTGCCAGCAGAAGGGGGCCGGGACTAGGTTCAGATACGCAGTATTTT; CDR3 protein: CASRRGPGLGSDTQYF; J gene: TRBJ2-3; V gene: TRBV11-2; clone size: -; D gene: -
CDR3 DNA: TGCGCCAGCAGCCACCCCTTCACCGGGACAGGGGGAAACACCATATATTTT; CDR3 protein: CASSHPFTGTGGNTIYF; J gene: TRBJ1-3; V gene: TRBV4-3; clone size: once; D gene: TRBD1
CDR3 DNA: TGTGCCAGCAGGCTAGTGGCAGGCGGCAATCAGCCCCAGCATTTT; CDR3 protein: CASRLVAGGNQPQHF; J gene: TRBJ1-5; V gene: TRBV7-2; clone size: few; D gene: -
CDR3 DNA: TGTGCCAGCAGCGCTACCGGGACAGCAACTTTTTTCGTCACAGATACGCAGTATTTT; CDR3 protein: CASSATGTATFFVTDTQYF; J gene: TRBJ2-3; V gene: TRBV9; clone size: -; D gene: TRBD1
CDR3 DNA: TGTGCCAGCAGCCAAAGTATCACCATGCAGTATTTT; CDR3 protein: CASSQSITMQYF; J gene: TRBJ2-3; V gene: TRBV14; clone size: -; D gene: -
CDR3 DNA: TGCGCCACCGGGGACGGTTCTAACTATGGCTACACCTTC; CDR3 protein: CATGDGSNYGYTF; J gene: TRBJ1-2; V gene: TRBV5-1; clone size: -; D gene: -
CDR3 DNA: TGTGCCAGTAGTATAAGGGGTGACACTGAAGCTTTCTTT; CDR3 protein: CASSIRGDTEAFF; J gene: TRBJ1-1; V gene: TRBV19; clone size: few; D gene: -
CDR3 DNA: TGTGCCAGCAGCCCTGCCCCGGGGAACTCTGGGGCCAACGTCCTGACTTTC; CDR3 protein: CASSPAPGNSGANVLTF; J gene: TRBJ2-6; V gene: TRBV5-6; clone size: -; D gene: -
CDR3 DNA: TGTGCCAGCAGTTCAACAGGGGGCCTAGCTCGAGGCTACACCTTC; CDR3 protein: CASSSTGGLARGYTF; J gene: TRBJ1-2; V gene: TRBV2; clone size: -; D gene: TRBD1
CDR3 DNA: TGCGCCAGCAGCCAAGGGCTAGCGGCGAACACCGGGGAGCTGTTTTTT; CDR3 protein: CASSQGLAANTGELFF; J gene: TRBJ2-2; V gene: TRBV4-1; clone size: once; D gene: TRBD2
CDR3 DNA: TGTGCCAGTAGTATAAAAGCGGGACACCACTACGAGCAGTACTTC; CDR3 protein: CASSIKAGHHYEQYF; J gene: TRBJ2-7; V gene: TRBV19; clone size: few; D gene: -
CDR3 DNA: TGTGCCACCAGCAGAGGCTATGCGCTGGACAGCCCCCAAGGGACCCAGTACTTC; CDR3 protein: CATSRGYALDSPQGTQYF; J gene: TRBJ2-5; V gene: TRBV15; clone size: -; D gene: -
CDR3 DNA: TGTGCCAGCTCAGCGACAGGGGGGAATCAGCCCCAGCATTTT; CDR3 protein: CASSATGGNQPQHF; J gene: TRBJ1-5; V gene: TRBV18; clone size: few; D gene: TRBD1
CDR3 DNA: TGTGCCAGCAGTTTGGGACAGGGAACTGGAAACACCATATATTTT; CDR3 protein: CASSLGQGTGNTIYF; J gene: TRBJ1-3; V gene: TRBV28; clone size: -; D gene: TRBD1
CDR3 DNA: TGTGCCAGCAGCGTTTCCCTCATGAACACTGAAGCTTTCTTT; CDR3 protein: CASSVSLMNTEAFF; J gene: TRBJ1-1; V gene: TRBV6-1; clone size: -; D gene: -
CDR3 DNA: TGCGCCAGCCGTCCCGGGACTAGCGGGAGGTATCCCGATACGCAGTATTTT; CDR3 protein: CASRPGTSGRYPDTQYF; J gene: TRBJ2-3; V gene: TRBV4-1; clone size: few; D gene: TRBD2
CDR3 DNA: TGTGCCAGCAGCTTAATTAGGGGGACAGAATCTAACTATGGCTACACCTTC; CDR3 protein: CASSLIRGTESNYGYTF; J gene: TRBJ1-2; V gene: TRBV11-2; clone size: -; D gene: TRBD1
CDR3 DNA: TGTGCCACCAGCAGATCCAGGGACGACTATGGCTACACCTTC; CDR3 protein: CATSRSRDDYGYTF; J gene: TRBJ1-2; V gene: TRBV15; clone size: -; D gene: -
CDR3 DNA: TGTGCCAGCAGCGTAGAAGGGGGTAACTCCTACGAGCAGTACTTC; CDR3 protein: CASSVEGGNSYEQYF; J gene: TRBJ2-7; V gene: TRBV9; clone size: once; D gene: -
CDR3 DNA: TGTGCCAGCAGCTTAGCCAGTTTGAACACTGAAGCTTTCTTT; CDR3 protein: CASSLASLNTEAFF; J gene: TRBJ1-1; V gene: TRBV7-2; clone size: few; D gene: -
CDR3 DNA: TGTGCCAGCAGCTTAGCCGGGACTCGCAGGGCCGTGTCTGGGGCCAACGTCCTGACTTTC; CDR3 protein: CASSLAGTRRAVSGANVLTF; J gene: TRBJ2-6; V gene: TRBV7-2; clone size: -; D gene: -
CDR3 DNA: TGTGCCAGCAGCGTCGGTCCGGTTGGGGGGAACACTGAAGCTTTCTTT; CDR3 protein: CASSVGPVGGNTEAFF; J gene: TRBJ1-1; V gene: TRBV9; clone size: -; D gene: -
CDR3 DNA: TGCGCCAGCAGTCCTGGGGGGGACAGTCTATACGAGCAGTACTTC; CDR3 protein: CASSPGGDSLYEQYF; J gene: TRBJ2-7; V gene: TRBV5-1; clone size: -; D gene: -
CDR3 DNA: TGTGCCAGCAGCTTAGCAACGGACGGATCCTATGGCTACACCTTC; CDR3 protein: CASSLATDGSYGYTF; J gene: TRBJ1-2; V gene: TRBV7-3; clone size: -; D gene: -
CDR3 DNA: TGCGCCAGCAGTGAGTCGACGGCAGCCAGCGATGAGCAGTTCTTC; CDR3 protein: CASSESTAASDEQFF; J gene: TRBJ2-1; V gene: TRBV10-1; clone size: -; D gene: -
CDR3 DNA: TGCGCCAGCAGCCAAGAATCCCCCCCCAGGGGCTCTGGGGCCAACGTCCTGACTTTC; CDR3 protein: CASSQESPPRGSGANVLTF; J gene: TRBJ2-6; V gene: TRBV4-1; clone size: -; D gene: -
CDR3 DNA: TGTGCCAGTAGTATAGTCAGTGGGGTGTACAATGAGCAGTTCTTC; CDR3 protein: CASSIVSGVYNEQFF; J gene: TRBJ2-1; V gene: TRBV19; clone size: few; D gene: -
CDR3 DNA: TGTGCCAGCAGCCATGGGCCTAAAGGCGGGGGGGCCTCGGGAAACATTCAGTACTTC; CDR3 protein: CASSHGPKGGGASGNIQYF; J gene: TRBJ2-4; V gene: TRBV14; clone size: -; D gene: TRBD2
CDR3 DNA: TGTGCCAGCAGCCCAGGGGTCGAGACCCAGTACTTC; CDR3 protein: CASSPGVETQYF; J gene: TRBJ2-5; V gene: TRBV6-6; clone size: -; D gene: -
CDR3 DNA: TGTGCCAGCAGCTTAGTGGGCAGGGGGGGATCACCCCTCCACTTT; CDR3 protein: CASSLVGRGGSPLHF; J gene: TRBJ1-6; V gene: TRBV7-8; clone size: -; D gene: TRBD1
CDR3 DNA: TGTGCCTGGACCCCCGTTTCGGAGGTGAGACAGTTCTTC; CDR3 protein: CAWTPVSEVRQFF; J gene: TRBJ2-1; V gene: TRBV30; clone size: -; D gene: -
CDR3 DNA: TGTGCCAGCAGCTTAGCCGTCGGTAGCGGGCGACTCGGAGAAGAGACCCAGTACTTC; CDR3 protein: CASSLAVGSGRLGEETQYF; J gene: TRBJ2-5; V gene: TRBV7-2; clone size: -; D gene: TRBD2
CDR3 DNA: TGTGCCAGCAGCCGTGGAGCCCCGCCACTAACTCTCACCTTC; CDR3 protein: CASSRGAPPLTLTF; J gene: TRBJ1-2; V gene: TRBV6-5; clone size: -; D gene: -
CDR3 DNA: TGTGCCAGCAGTGAACGCCCTGACAGGGTTGAGGCTTTCTTT; CDR3 protein: CASSERPDRVEAFF; J gene: TRBJ1-1; V gene: TRBV6-5; clone size: -; D gene: TRBD1
CDR3 DNA: TGTGCCTGGGAGGGAAGGTATAGGGGCACAGATACGCAGTATTTT; CDR3 protein: CAWEGRYRGTDTQYF; J gene: TRBJ2-3; V gene: TRBV30; clone size: -; D gene: -
CDR3 DNA: TGTGCCAGCAGTAATCTGGGGCAAACCGGGGAGCTGTTTTTT; CDR3 protein: CASSNLGQTGELFF; J gene: TRBJ2-2; V gene: TRBV6-6; clone size: -; D gene: -
CDR3 DNA: TGTGCCAGCATTGGGACAGGGGGAAATCAGCCCCAGCATTTT; CDR3 protein: CASIGTGGNQPQHF; J gene: TRBJ1-5; V gene: TRBV6-6; clone size: -; D gene: TRBD1